A single sample is the source of the 4 T cell receptor beta chains below, sequenced in a study of T-cell reconstitution after alpha-beta-depleted transplantation in children. Researchers prepared the TCRbeta library using unique molecular identifiers, the study reports. In TCRdb, the PCR reads were re-called with MiXCR into one record per CDR3 protein. The table shows 610,000 or so distinct CDR3 sequences, with 20% to 30% occurring only once. Sample: PBMCs, taken before TCRalphabeta/CD19-depleted stem cell transplant. All receptors come from a boy under three years old with Wiskott-Aldrich syndrome, due to receive a stem cell transplant.

This clonotype was counted a few times. The chain recombines TRBV12-3 or TRBV12-4 with TRBJ2-5; 7 bases fit TRBD2. CDR3 length equals 18 residues. J was trimmed by 3 bases and V by 3 bases; bases with no gene match: 16. Written as DNA, the CDR3 is TGTGCCAGCAGTTTTGCAGCTTTCGGAGCGGGAAGGGAAGAGACCCAGTACTTC. Translated, it gives CASSFAAFGAGREETQYF.

This clonotype was seen a handful of times. The chain is built from TRBV4-2 and TRBJ1-3; D not certain. Trimming left V 4 bases short and J 0 bases short, with 13 bases between. The CDR3 loop spans 16 amino acids. CDR1 and CDR2 (germline): LGHNA, YNFKEQ. The CDR3 here is CASSPWLGSSGNTIYF. The CDR3 nucleotides are TGTGCCAGCAGCCCTTGGCTGGGAAGCTCTGGAAACACCATATATTTT.

The chain recombines TRBV5-1 with TRBJ2-1, with D possibly being TRBD1 (7 bases). Germline CDR1 SGHRS, CDR2 YFSETQ. V lost 4 bases to trimming and J lost 6 bases, with 14 bases between them. The CDR3 extends over 14 amino acids. The CDR3 DNA is TGCGCCAGCAGCACCCGACAGGGAGGCAATGAGCAGTTCTTC. Translating gives CASSTRQGGNEQFF.

This clonotype was counted only a few times. The rearrangement joins TRBV10-3 to TRBJ2-1, with D possibly matching TRBD2 (6 bases). V shed 8 bases and J shed 7 bases, with 18 bases lying between them. CDR1 and CDR2 (germline): ENHRY, SYGVKD. The CDR3 loop spans 14 amino acids. DNA for the CDR3: TGTGCCATCCATACGGGAAATAGCGGAAATGAGCAGTTCTTC. Its protein is CAIHTGNSGNEQFF.